The rows below give T cell receptor beta chains drawn from one sample of a study of CD8 T cells in Susac syndrome. TCRdb independently ran MiXCR on the immunoSEQ multiplex PCR reads; one entry per CDR3 protein. The sample lists about 140,000 distinct CDR3 sequences, just under 95% occurring once. Material: CD4+ T cells from PBMCs. Receptor source: a human donor with Susac syndrome. The CDR3 runs from the conserved cysteine through the conserved F or W. D genes are given only for firm matches. Only some rows state a clone size, as once, few, many or a class for expanded clones.

>NA|TRBV9|TRBD2|TRBJ2-2
CASSRGGTLANTGELFF
TGTGCCAGCAGCCGCGGGGGGACCCTCGCGAACACCGGGGAGCTGTTTTTT
>NA|TRBV5-1|NA|TRBJ2-1
CASSKTSGSGGEQFF
TGCGCCAGCAGCAAGACTAGTGGATCGGGCGGTGAGCAGTTCTTC
>NA|TRBV12-3/TRBV12-4|NA|TRBJ1-1
CASSFGKNTEAFF
TGTGCCAGCAGTTTTGGGAAGAACACTGAAGCTTTCTTT
>NA|TRBV10-3|TRBD2|TRBJ2-5
CAISPGGGETQYF
TGTGCCATCAGTCCTGGGGGGGGAGAGACCCAGTACTTC
>NA|TRBV5-1|NA|TRBJ2-1
CASRSNEYNEQFF
TGCGCCAGCAGATCTAACGAATACAATGAGCAGTTCTTC
>once|TRBV13|NA|TRBJ2-7
CASSPQRFREQYF
TGTGCCAGCAGCCCCCAGAGATTCCGCGAGCAGTACTTC
>NA|TRBV20-1|NA|TRBJ1-5
CSARPGSNQPQHF
TGCAGTGCTAGGCCGGGTAGCAATCAGCCCCAGCATTTT
>NA|TRBV29-1|TRBD1|TRBJ1-1
CSTTGETEAFF
TGCAGCACAACAGGGGAAACTGAAGCTTTCTTT
>NA|TRBV7-2|TRBD2|TRBJ2-7
CASSLTSGSFNEQYF
TGTGCCAGCAGCTTAACTAGCGGGAGTTTCAACGAGCAGTACTTC
>NA|TRBV29-1|TRBD2|TRBJ2-3
CSVRTSGTTDTQYF
TGCAGCGTTAGGACTAGCGGGACGACAGATACGCAGTATTTT
>NA|TRBV6-5|TRBD2|TRBJ2-3
CASSYSRGSADTQYF
TGTGCCAGCAGTTACTCCCGCGGGAGTGCAGATACGCAGTATTTT
>NA|TRBV15|TRBD1|TRBJ2-5
CATSREGQLETQYF
TGTGCCACCAGCAGAGAGGGACAGTTAGAGACCCAGTACTTC
>NA|TRBV30|TRBD1|TRBJ1-2
CAWSLGQGLGYTF
TGTGCCTGGAGTTTGGGACAGGGGCTAGGCTACACCTTC